These 32 T cell receptor beta chains share one sample of origin, sequenced in a study of blood T cells in healthy people across ages. Next came a second PCR, run for roughly 6 to 11 cycles, which used a sample-barcoded 5' primer along with a J-beta primer mix. TCRdb reprocessed the 5' RACE reads via MiXCR and lists one record per CDR3 protein. The sample includes 600,000 to 900,000 distinct CDR3 sequences, around 24% of them seen just once. In addition, the sample was reused for a study of T cells of mothers and their children.

Material for sequencing was blood. These receptors were obtained from a boy younger than 18 in good health.

CDR3 region: CASGLVQPTDTQYF. Here the CDR3 DNA reads TGTGCTAGTGGTTTGGTACAGCCGACAGATACGCAGTATTTT. The chain joins TRBV12-5 to TRBJ2-3, with D hard to call. V was clipped by 0 bases and J by 3 bases, with 7 bases between them. The CDR3 extends over 14 amino acids. In germline, CDR1 is LGHNT, CDR2 FRNRAP.

This chain uses TRBV10-3 with TRBJ1-4; D unresolved. CDR3 length: 15 amino acids. Germline lookup yields CDR1 ENHRY and CDR2 SYGVKD. V gave up 0 bases and J gave up 8 bases, with 13 bases separating them. The chain's CDR3 is CAISESNEEREKLFF. The CDR3 DNA reads as TGTGCCATCAGTGAGTCAAATGAGGAAAGGGAAAAACTGTTTTTT.

The chain has TRBV30 and TRBJ1-3; tentative D call: TRBD1 (6 bases). The CDR3 consists of 15 residues. Germline lookup yields CDR1 GTSNPN and CDR2 SVGIG (reference sequence). Trimming took 5 bases from V and 4 from J, leaving 18 bases between them. CDR3 residues: CAWCSATGMGNTIYF. CDR3 nucleotide sequence: TGTGCCTGGTGCAGCGCTACAGGGATGGGAAACACCATATATTTT.

This clonotype has only a few counts. The chain couples TRBV2 to TRBJ2-3; D gene unclear. In germline, CDR1 is SNHLY, CDR2 FYNNEI. The CDR3 extends over 15 amino acids. V dropped 3 bases and J dropped 3 bases, with 13 bases sitting between them. CDR3 sequence (DNA): TGTGCCAGCAGTGACTCTGGGCTAAGGACAGATACGCAGTATTTT. The encoded protein is CASSDSGLRTDTQYF.

This chain uses TRBV28 with TRBJ2-7, with 8 bases fitting TRBD1. From germline, CDR1 is MDHEN and CDR2 SYDVKM. The V segment lost 6 bases and the J segment 4 bases; nucleotides outside the gene matches: 14. The CDR3 length is 16 residues. DNA of the CDR3: TGTGCCAGCAGGCTGACAGGGGTCGAAGGGGGGTACGAGCAGTACTTC. It translates to CASRLTGVEGGYEQYF. Using reference TRBV28 and TRBJ2-7 for the parts outside the CDR3, the full variable domain is DVKVTQSSRYLVKRTGEKVFLECVQDMDHENMFWYRQDPGLGLRLIYFSYDVKMKEKGDIPEGYSVSREKKERFSLILESASTNQTSMYLCASRLTGVEGGYEQYFGPGTRLTVT.

This clonotype was observed a few times. The chain uses TRBV29-1 and TRBJ2-3; 11 nucleotides match TRBD2. Germline V CDR1 and CDR2: SQVTM, ANQGSEA. Trimming removed 1 base from V and 4 bases from J; junction bases left unmatched: 4. The CDR3 extends over 15 amino acids. CDR3 DNA: TGCAGCGTTGAAGTTAGCGGGGGGGCCGCAGATACGCAGTATTTT. Encoded protein: CSVEVSGGAADTQYF.

As concerns this clonotype: A read error may account for a junction end that differs from germline. The gene calls are TRBV15 and TRBJ2-2, with D maybe TRBD1 (5 bases). The CDR3 has 16 residues. Germline V lookup: CDR1 LNHNV, CDR2 YYDKDF (reference sequence). The CDR3 loop is CATGRSTDSYTGELFF. In nucleotides, the CDR3 is TGTGCCACCGGCAGATCGACCGACAGCTACACCGGGGAGCTGTTTTTT.

This clonotype was detected only a few times. The CDR3 sequence: CSATSGGTAGELFF. The DNA for the CDR3 is TGCAGTGCTACCAGCGGGGGTACCGCCGGGGAGCTGTTTTTT. The V and J genes are TRBV20-1 and TRBJ2-2; 8 nucleotides agree with TRBD2. This CDR3 is 14 amino acids long. Unmatched junction bases numbered 7, after V lost 4 bases and J lost 6 bases. CDR1 DFQATT and CDR2 SNEGSKA come from the germline V gene (reference sequence).

The genes are TRBV9 and TRBJ2-2, with 8 nucleotides matching TRBD2. This CDR3 has 16 amino acids. V was clipped by 0 bases and J by 7 bases; unmatched bases: 8. Germline V gene sequence: CDR1 SGDLS, CDR2 YYNGEE. The CDR3 nucleotides read TGTGCCAGCAGCGTAGAAGCGGGGGCCCCTGGCGGGGAGCTGTTTTTT. This codes for CASSVEAGAPGGELFF.

The genes are TRBV20-1 and TRBJ2-5; 11 bases agree with TRBD2. Trimming cost V 4 bases and J 5 bases; bases outside gene matches: 6. CDR3 length: 14 residues. The germline V gene encodes CDR1 DFQATT and CDR2 SNEGSKA (reference sequence). The CDR3, as DNA: TGCAGTGCTAATCTAGCGGGGGGTTCGGAGACCCAGTACTTC. Translation gives CSANLAGGSETQYF.

The rearrangement uses TRBV4-1 and TRBJ2-7; 12 bases line up with TRBD2. The germline V gene encodes CDR1 MGHRA and CDR2 YSYEKL. The CDR3 contains 17 residues. V shed 4 bases, J shed 6 bases, and the junction held 13 bases outside the gene matches. Here the CDR3 DNA reads TGCGCCAGCAGCCCCAAAGGACTAGCGGGGAAGTTAGGCGAGCAGTACTTC. Translated, it gives CASSPKGLAGKLGEQYF.

The chain is built from TRBV2 and TRBJ2-5, with 9 bases matching TRBD1. CDR3 length: 12 amino acids. After removal of 6 bases from V and 9 bases from J, the junction contained 5 bases not matched to a gene. Germline loops: CDR1 SNHLY, CDR2 FYNNEI. The CDR3 nucleotides are TGTGCCAGCAGAGTGACAGGGGGGTCCCAGTACTTC. Translation: CASRVTGGSQYF.

This clonotype was found a few times. This chain's CDR3 is CSAAGTAGANVLTF. The CDR3 coding sequence is TGCAGCGCTGCGGGGACAGCTGGGGCCAACGTCCTGACTTTC. This rearrangement joins TRBV29-1 to TRBJ2-6, with D perhaps TRBD1 (7 bases). The germline CDR1 and CDR2 sequences are SQVTM and ANQGSEA. Trimming stripped 7 bases from V and 2 bases from J, with 12 bases between. The CDR3 has 14 amino acids.

This clonotype was counted a single time. The chain links TRBV28 to TRBJ2-1; TRBD1 matches at 7 bases. There are 16 residues in the CDR3. Germline V gives CDR1 MDHEN, CDR2 SYDVKM. V lost 6 bases, J lost 2 bases, and 10 bases stayed unmatched. This CDR3 reads CASRSAGTVPYNEQFF. CDR3 in DNA: TGTGCCAGCAGGTCCGCAGGGACAGTACCCTACAATGAGCAGTTCTTC.

The chain combines TRBV12-3 or TRBV12-4 with TRBJ2-3; 7 nucleotides agree with TRBD1. V shed 6 bases, J shed 2 bases, and the junction held 8 bases outside the gene matches. This CDR3 is built from 15 residues. The CDR3 bases are TGTGCCAGCAGCCGACACAGGGGTCTCACAGATACGCAGTATTTT. It specifies CASSRHRGLTDTQYF.

This clonotype was picked up a small number of times. The chain carries TRBV9 and TRBJ1-4, with 8 bases that match TRBD1. The CDR3 consists of 17 residues. The V gene's germline CDR1 is SGDLS and CDR2 YYNGEE. V lost 4 bases to trimming and J lost 1 base; unmatched junction nucleotides: 9. CDR3 nucleotide sequence: TGTGCCAGCAGCCACGGACAGGGAATGCAAACTAATGAAAAACTGTTTTTT. The encoded protein is CASSHGQGMQTNEKLFF.

This clonotype has more than one count but fewer than ten. The junction and the germline gene differ at one end; a read error may be behind it. The DNA for the CDR3 is TGTGCCAGCAGGGAGGGACAGGGGACTCTTTTTTTC. It yields the protein CASREGQGTLFF. The V and J genes are TRBV27 and TRBJ2-7, with TRBD1 matching over 10 bases. This CDR3 contains 12 residues. Germline CDR1 reads MNHEY; CDR2 reads SMNVEV (reference sequence).

CDR3 in amino acids: CSARDPPDDEQYF. The CDR3 DNA reads TGCAGTGCTAGAGATCCCCCCGATGACGAGCAGTACTTC. The V call is TRBV20-1, the J call TRBJ2-7; no firm D call. The germline CDR1 and CDR2 sequences are DFQATT and SNEGSKA (reference sequence). V was cut by 0 bases and J by 5 bases, with 11 bases left in between. The CDR3 is made up of 13 amino acids.

J is TRBJ2-4 and V is TRBV20-1, with a possible D match to TRBD1 (5 bases). Germline V CDR1 and CDR2: DFQATT, SNEGSKA (reference sequence). The CDR3 has 13 residues. Trimming removed 8 bases at V and 0 bases at J, with 11 bases between. This CDR3 is CSIKGVAKNIQYF. CDR3 nucleotide sequence: TGCAGTATCAAAGGGGTAGCCAAAAACATTCAGTACTTC.

This sequence joins TRBV29-1 and TRBJ1-2, with D possibly TRBD1 on 6 matching bases. CDR3 length: 11 amino acids. V dropped 7 bases and J dropped 7 bases, with 13 bases sitting between them. Germline CDR1 SQVTM, CDR2 ANQGSEA. Here the CDR3 DNA reads TGCAGCGCCCAGGGGAACGGTGGCTACACCTTC. Protein product: CSAQGNGGYTF.

This clonotype was observed a handful of times. The chain couples TRBV20-1 to TRBJ2-1; the D call may be TRBD1 or TRBD2 (5 bases each). The CDR3 consists of 11 residues. The V gene lost 4 bases and the J gene lost 7 bases, with 8 bases spanning the gap. Germline CDR1 reads DFQATT; CDR2 reads SNEGSKA (reference sequence). The DNA of the CDR3 is TGCAGTGCTAAGGGACGAAATGAGCAGTTCTTC. Residues: CSAKGRNEQFF.

The CDR3 sequence is CASSWMGGNPTSGNTIYF. CDR3 bases: TGTGCCAGCAGCTGGATGGGGGGGAACCCTACCTCTGGAAACACCATATATTTT. This chain joins TRBV5-6 and TRBJ1-3, with D possibly TRBD1 on 5 matching bases. The CDR3 is 18 residues long. V was shortened by 3 bases and J by 0 bases, with 19 bases between the two germline ends. The V gene's germline CDR1 is SGHDT and CDR2 YYEEEE.

The V gene is TRBV7-2, the J gene TRBJ1-3, with a weak D call TRBD1 (5 bases). V was cut by 5 bases and J by 0 bases, with 14 bases left in between. The germline V gene has CDR1 SGHTA and CDR2 FQGNSA. The CDR3 loop spans 16 amino acids. The CDR3 reads CASSPRGYNSGNTIYF. The CDR3 DNA follows: TGTGCCAGCAGCCCCCGGGGCTACAACTCTGGAAACACCATATATTTT.

CDR3 in DNA: TGCGCCAGCACCCCCGTGGGAGGACAAGGGGAGCTGTTTTTT. As protein: CASTPVGGQGELFF. The chain recombines TRBV5-1 with TRBJ2-2; D perhaps matches TRBD2 (6 bases). The CDR3 is 14 amino acids. The V gene's germline CDR1 is SGHRS and CDR2 YFSETQ. Deletions cut 6 bases from V and 8 bases from J, with 17 bases between.

This clonotype was seen only a few times. J is TRBJ2-5 and V is TRBV6-2 or TRBV6-3; 8 nucleotides align to TRBD2. Losses at the gene ends were 2 bases for V and 0 bases for J; bases not matched to a gene: 8. The CDR3 extends over 17 amino acids. Looked up from germline, CDR1 is MNHEY and CDR2 is SVGEGT. The CDR3 DNA sequence: TGTGCCAGCAGTTACATCGAGCGGGGGAGGTACCAAGAGACCCAGTACTTC. Protein product: CASSYIERGRYQETQYF.

The chain has TRBV25-1 and TRBJ2-3, with 7 bases lining up with TRBD1. CDR1 and CDR2 from the germline V gene are MGHDK and SYGVNS. Unmatched junction bases numbered 4, after V lost 6 bases and J lost 4 bases. The CDR3 extends over 13 amino acids. The CDR3 coding sequence is TGTGCCAGCAGGGACAGGCGAGCAGATACGCAGTATTTT. Its protein product is CASRDRRADTQYF.

The sample holds one count of this clonotype. The chain has TRBV10-3 and TRBJ1-3; D is unresolved. Germline CDR1 ENHRY, CDR2 SYGVKD. Trimming pared 0 bases from V and 4 bases from J, leaving 4 bases between. This CDR3 contains 13 residues. This chain's CDR3 is CAISESVGNTIYF. The CDR3 DNA reads TGTGCCATCAGTGAGTCGGTCGGAAACACCATATATTTT.

The chain is built from TRBV7-3 and TRBJ1-2; the match to TRBD1 covers 7 bases. This CDR3 contains 11 residues. J was trimmed by 4 bases and V by 8 bases; bases with no gene match: 1. CDR1 is SGHTA, CDR2 FQGTGA, per germline. CDR3: CASGDSYGYTF. CDR3 nucleotides: TGTGCCAGCGGGGACAGCTATGGCTACACCTTC. The entire variable domain, with the rest obtained from reference TRBV7-3 and TRBJ1-2, is as follows: GAGVSQTPSNKVTEKGKYVELRCDPISGHTALYWYRQSLGQGPEFLIYFQGTGAADDSGLPNDRFFAVRPEGSVSTLKIQRTERGDSAVYLCASGDSYGYTFGSGTRLTVV.

The rearrangement joins TRBV28 to TRBJ1-2; D perhaps matches TRBD1 (6 bases). The CDR3 totals 14 residues. Germline V gene sequence: CDR1 MDHEN, CDR2 SYDVKM. V was pared by 7 bases and J by 6 bases, with 18 bases between. The CDR3 reads CASNAGAIYHGYTF. The DNA for the CDR3 is TGTGCCAGCAACGCGGGGGCGATATATCATGGCTACACCTTC.

This chain uses TRBV29-1 with TRBJ2-1; the D gene is possibly TRBD2 (5 bases). CDR1 is SQVTM, CDR2 ANQGSEA, per germline. Trimming pared 3 bases from V and 10 bases from J, leaving 19 bases between. The CDR3 runs to 14 residues. CDR3 sequence reads: CSVDEVRLAREQFF. As DNA, the CDR3 is TGCAGCGTTGATGAGGTGCGTCTAGCAAGGGAGCAGTTCTTC.

The CDR3 is CASSHGGGQGNNQPQHF. In nucleotides, the CDR3 is TGCGCCAGCAGCCATGGGGGAGGACAGGGGAACAATCAGCCCCAGCATTTT. The genes are TRBV4-1 and TRBJ1-5, with 9 positions matching TRBD1. The CDR3 has 17 amino acids. J gave up 3 bases and V 3 bases, and 9 bases lay outside the gene matches. Germline V CDR1 and CDR2: MGHRA, YSYEKL.

The chain couples TRBV10-3 to TRBJ1-2; D uncertain. CDR1 and CDR2 (germline): ENHRY, SYGVKD. CDR3 length: 14 residues. The V gene lost 2 bases and the J gene lost 0 bases, with 7 bases spanning the gap. The CDR3 region is CAISEDKANYGYTF. The CDR3 DNA is TGTGCCATCAGTGAGGATAAAGCTAACTATGGCTACACCTTC.